This T cell receptor beta chain was identified in a study of blood T cells in healthy people across ages. This clonotype was detected ten times or more. Sample-barcoded 5' priming and a J-beta primer mix drove a second PCR of roughly 6 to 12 cycles. Any given sample supplied a minimum of 3 million CDR3-containing paired-end reads. In TCRdb, the 5' RACE reads were re-called with MiXCR into one record per CDR3 protein. Of 1.5 million to 2 million distinct CDR3 sequences listed, roughly a third are singletons. Material: blood. This sequence originates from a woman under 40 in good health.

CDR3 residues: CASLRGDTQYF. The CDR3 DNA is TGTGCCAGTCTGCGGGGAGATACGCAGTATTTT. V and J are TRBV12-3 or TRBV12-4 and TRBJ2-3; D may be TRBD2 (6 bases). V lost 9 bases to trimming and J lost 5 bases, with 9 bases between them. The CDR3 loop spans 11 amino acids.